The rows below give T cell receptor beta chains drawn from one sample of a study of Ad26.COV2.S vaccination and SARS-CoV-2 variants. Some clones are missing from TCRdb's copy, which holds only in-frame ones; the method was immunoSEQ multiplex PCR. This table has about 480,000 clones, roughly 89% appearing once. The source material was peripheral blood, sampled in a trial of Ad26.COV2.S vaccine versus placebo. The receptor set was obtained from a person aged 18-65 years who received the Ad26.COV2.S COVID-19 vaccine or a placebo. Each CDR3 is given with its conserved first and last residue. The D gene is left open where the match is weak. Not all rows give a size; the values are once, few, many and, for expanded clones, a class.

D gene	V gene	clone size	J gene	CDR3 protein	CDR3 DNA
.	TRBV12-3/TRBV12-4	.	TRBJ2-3	CASSPTRITQYF	TGTGCCAGCAGCCCGACTAGGATCACGCAGTATTTT
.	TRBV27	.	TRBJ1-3	CASSGLSGNTIYF	TGTGCCAGCAGTGGCCTCTCTGGAAACACCATATATTTT
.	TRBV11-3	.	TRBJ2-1	CASSLGIASNEQFF	TGTGCCAGCAGCTTAGGAATAGCCTCCAATGAGCAGTTCTTC
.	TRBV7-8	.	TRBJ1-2	CASSLRPTSNYGYTF	TGTGCCAGCAGCTTACGTCCGACCTCTAACTATGGCTACACCTTC
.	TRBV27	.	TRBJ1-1	CASSLKDGAGKGTEAFF	TGTGCCAGCAGTTTAAAGGATGGGGCAGGCAAGGGCACTGAAGCTTTCTTT
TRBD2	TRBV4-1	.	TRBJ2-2	CASSRRLAGTTGELFF	TGCGCCAGCAGCCGACGACTAGCGGGGACGACCGGGGAGCTGTTTTTT
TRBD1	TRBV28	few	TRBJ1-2	CASSLPGQYQIYTF	TGTGCCAGCAGTTTGCCGGGACAGTACCAAATCTACACCTTC
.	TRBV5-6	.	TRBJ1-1	CASRLNIGLGNTEAFF	TGTGCCAGCAGGCTAAATATCGGACTGGGGAACACTGAAGCTTTCTTT
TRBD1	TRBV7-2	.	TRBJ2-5	CASSFSSDRGETQYF	TGTGCCAGCAGCTTCTCCTCCGACAGGGGGGAGACCCAGTACTTC
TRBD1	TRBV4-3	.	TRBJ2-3	CASSRGQGALDTQYF	TGCGCCAGCAGCCGAGGACAGGGGGCCTTAGATACGCAGTATTTT
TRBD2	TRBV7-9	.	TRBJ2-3	CASSSKQGTSRRGDTQYF	TGTGCCAGCAGCTCAAAACAGGGGACTAGCCGACGAGGGGATACGCAGTATTTT
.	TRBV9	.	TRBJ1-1	CASSPSPKTANTEAFF	TGTGCCAGCAGCCCCTCGCCAAAGACCGCGAACACTGAAGCTTTCTTT
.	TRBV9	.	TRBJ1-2	CASSRDNYGYTF	TGTGCCAGCAGCCGGGACAACTATGGCTACACCTTC
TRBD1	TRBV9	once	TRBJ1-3	CASSVGGTGKNTIYF	TGTGCCAGCAGCGTAGGCGGGACAGGGAAAAACACCATATATTTT
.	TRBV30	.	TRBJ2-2	CAWSVHSTGELFF	TGTGCCTGGAGTGTCCATTCCACCGGGGAGCTGTTTTTT
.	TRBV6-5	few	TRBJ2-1	CASRDFTGYNEQFF	TGTGCCAGCAGGGATTTTACTGGCTACAATGAGCAGTTCTTC
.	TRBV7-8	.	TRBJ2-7	CASSLARGPYEQYF	TGTGCCAGCAGCTTAGCCAGGGGCCCCTACGAGCAGTACTTC
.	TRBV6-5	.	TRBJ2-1	CASSYRSAYNEQFF	TGTGCCAGCAGTTACCGGTCAGCCTACAATGAGCAGTTCTTC
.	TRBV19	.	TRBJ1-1	CASSTPPTGNTEAFF	TGTGCCAGTAGTACACCCCCCACAGGGAACACTGAAGCTTTCTTT
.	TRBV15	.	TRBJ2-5	CATSRAGTGGETQYF	TGTGCCACCAGCAGAGCCGGGACCGGTGGAGAGACCCAGTACTTC